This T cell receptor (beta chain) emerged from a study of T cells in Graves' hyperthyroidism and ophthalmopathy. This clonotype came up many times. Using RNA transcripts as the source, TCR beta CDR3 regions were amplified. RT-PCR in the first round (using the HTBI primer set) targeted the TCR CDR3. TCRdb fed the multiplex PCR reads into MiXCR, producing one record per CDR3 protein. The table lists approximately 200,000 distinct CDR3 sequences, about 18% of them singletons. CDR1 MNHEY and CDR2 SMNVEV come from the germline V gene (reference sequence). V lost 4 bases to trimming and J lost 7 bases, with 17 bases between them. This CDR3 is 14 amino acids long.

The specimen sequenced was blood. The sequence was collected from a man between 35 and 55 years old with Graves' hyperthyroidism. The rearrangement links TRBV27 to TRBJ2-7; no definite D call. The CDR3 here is CASSSRSPGWEQYF. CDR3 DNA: TGTGCCAGCAGTTCCCGATCACCCGGATGGGAGCAGTACTTC.